The 5 T cell receptor beta chains below come from one sample, sequenced in a study of molecular identifiers for immune sequencing clone quantification. TCRdb reanalysed the PCR reads using MiXCR and keeps one entry per CDR3 protein. In the table there are 490,000 or so distinct CDR3 sequences, about 20% of which are singletons. The sequenced sample was naive CD8+ T cells from blood, with Jurkat cell RNA spiked in. The subset: FACS-sorted CD8+CD4-CCR7+CD45RA+ naive T cells. The receptors come from a human donor in good health. Some libraries in this study had Jurkat cell RNA spiked in.

About this clonotype itself: With a much larger clone just one base away, this may be a read error. The chain carries TRBV19 and TRBJ1-2; no clear D. The V end lost 11 bases, the J end lost 1 base, and 11 bases lay between the germline ends. This CDR3 has 12 amino acids. Per germline, CDR1 LNHDA and CDR2 SQIVND (reference sequence). For the CDR3, the DNA is TGTGCCGGTAAAACATATAACTATGGCTACACCTTC. Protein product: CAGKTYNYGYTF.

This clonotype has a count of ten or more. The V and J genes are TRBV10-3 and TRBJ2-7, with 7 bases lining up with TRBD1. The CDR3 is 12 residues long. The germline V gene has CDR1 ENHRY and CDR2 SYGVKD. The ends lost 5 bases at V and 4 bases at J; junction bases unmatched: 2. CDR3 protein: CAISPTGYEQYF. CDR3 coding DNA: TGTGCCATCAGTCCGACAGGGTACGAGCAGTACTTC.

This clonotype was seen repeatedly, ten times or more. The chain combines TRBV4-3 with TRBJ2-5; D tentatively reads TRBD1 or TRBD2 (5 bases each). This CDR3 is 16 amino acids long. The V gene's germline CDR1 is LGHNA and CDR2 YSLEER. Trimming removed 2 bases at V and 3 bases at J, with 16 bases between. In DNA form, the CDR3 reads TGCGCCAGCAGCCAATTCCGGGGCCAGCCCGAAGAGACCCAGTACTTC. It yields the protein CASSQFRGQPEETQYF.

The sample holds many counts of this clonotype. This chain joins TRBV6-5 and TRBJ2-5, with 7 bases matching TRBD1. The CDR3 has 14 amino acids. The V gene end was trimmed by 2 bases and the J gene end by 5 bases; junction bases not matched to a gene: 5. Germline CDR1 and CDR2: MNHEY and SVGAGI. The DNA of the CDR3 is TGTGCCAGCAGTTACGATCTAGGGGGCGAGACCCAGTACTTC. Translated: CASSYDLGGETQYF.

This clonotype was seen ten or more times. The rearrangement links TRBV11-2 to TRBJ2-4, with D unresolved. From germline, CDR1 is SGHAT and CDR2 FQNNGV. Trimming stripped 4 bases from V and 6 bases from J, with 10 bases between. The CDR3 sequence is 13 residues long. The CDR3 spells CASSYHSGNIQYF. DNA of the CDR3: TGTGCCAGCAGCTACCACTCAGGAAACATTCAGTACTTC.